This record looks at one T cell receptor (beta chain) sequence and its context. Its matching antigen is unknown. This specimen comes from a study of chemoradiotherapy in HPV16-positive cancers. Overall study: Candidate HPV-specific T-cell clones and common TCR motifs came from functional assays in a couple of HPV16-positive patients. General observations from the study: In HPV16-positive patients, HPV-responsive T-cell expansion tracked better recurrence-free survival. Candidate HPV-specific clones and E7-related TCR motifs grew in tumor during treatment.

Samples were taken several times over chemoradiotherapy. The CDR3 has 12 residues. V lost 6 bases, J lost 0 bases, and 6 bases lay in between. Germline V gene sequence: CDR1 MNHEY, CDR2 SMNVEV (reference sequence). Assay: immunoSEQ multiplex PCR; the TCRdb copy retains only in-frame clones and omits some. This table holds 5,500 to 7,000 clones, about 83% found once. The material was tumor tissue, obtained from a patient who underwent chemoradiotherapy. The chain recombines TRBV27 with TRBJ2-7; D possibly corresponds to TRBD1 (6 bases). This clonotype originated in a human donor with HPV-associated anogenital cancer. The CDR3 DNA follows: TGTGCCAGCAGGGACAGCTCCTACGAGCAGTACTTC. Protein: CASRDSSYEQYF.